This T cell receptor (beta chain) was identified in a study of vaccination effects on CD4 cells after COVID-19. As for the study in general: From a couple of convalescent patients, samples were taken 16 days and one week before vaccination. General study results and limits: Marked clonal contraction was seen in infection- and vaccine-induced clones late after vaccination.

Trimming took 4 bases from V and 5 from J; bases not matched to a gene: 2. The germline V gene has CDR1 LNHDA and CDR2 SQIVND (reference sequence). The CDR3 runs 14 residues. Sequenced by immunoSEQ multiplex PCR; TCRdb stores in-frame clones only, minus some. The sample yields approximately 45,000 clones, 74% seen once. Subsequent to approximately 9 days of culture, CD4+ T cells were isolated. Notes on this clone: Its antigen remains unknown.

Sequenced material: CD4+ T cells from PBMCs cultured without peptide, taken before COVID-19 vaccination. The TCR comes from a human donor who had a prior SARS-CoV-2 infection. The chain links TRBV19 to TRBJ1-6; 7 nucleotides align to TRBD1. The CDR3 region has the DNA TGTGCCAGTAGTACCCAGGGGGATAATTCACCCCTCCACTTT. Protein: CASSTQGDNSPLHF.